The 9 T cell receptor beta chains below were found in one sample sequenced in a study of T cells in Graves' hyperthyroidism and ophthalmopathy. Using RNA transcripts as the source, TCR beta CDR3 regions were amplified. HTBI primers were employed in a first-round RT-PCR of the TCR CDR3. TCRdb redid the calling of the multiplex PCR reads with MiXCR, one entry per CDR3 protein. The data show around 270,000 distinct CDR3 sequences, about 19% seen once. The sample comprised blood. The receptor source for this set is a man aged 50-59 years with Graves' ophthalmopathy.

This clonotype was seen more than once but under ten times. This chain joins TRBV29-1 and TRBJ2-1; possibly TRBD1 for D (6 bases). The V gene's germline CDR1 is SQVTM and CDR2 ANQGSEA. This CDR3 is built from 13 residues. The V and J ends lost 7 bases and 9 bases respectively, with 19 bases between them. The CDR3 DNA reads TGCAGCGCCAGGGGCCCGGGTTCCCCTGAGCAGTTCTTC. It is translated as CSARGPGSPEQFF.

This clonotype was observed at least ten times. The CDR3 spells CSARTSGIDEQYF. DNA of the CDR3: TGCAGTGCTCGGACTAGCGGGATCGACGAGCAGTACTTC. This rearrangement joins TRBV20-1 to TRBJ2-7, with TRBD2 identical over 12 bases. From germline, CDR1 is DFQATT and CDR2 SNEGSKA (reference sequence). With 5 bases clipped from V and 5 bases from J, the junction kept 4 bases outside the gene matches. The CDR3 spans 13 residues.

This clonotype was seen more than once but under ten times. The rearrangement joins TRBV20-1 to TRBJ2-7; the D is unclear. The germline V and J ends were trimmed by 6 bases and 8 bases, with 11 bases remaining between them. This CDR3 has 10 amino acids. From germline, CDR1 is DFQATT and CDR2 SNEGSKA (reference sequence). CDR3 in DNA: TGCAGTGCAAGTGGATTGAAGCAGTACTTC. Its protein product is CSASGLKQYF.

This clonotype was seen only once. The gene calls are TRBV3-1 and TRBJ2-1, with unresolved D. V lost 0 bases to trimming and J lost 0 bases, with 6 bases between them. This CDR3 is built from 15 residues. CDR1 LGHDT and CDR2 YNNKEL come from the germline V gene (reference sequence). The chain's CDR3 is CASSQEEYSYNEQFF. The CDR3 DNA reads as TGTGCCAGCAGCCAAGAGGAGTACTCCTACAATGAGCAGTTCTTC.

This clonotype occurred a few times. The rearrangement joins TRBV6-1 to TRBJ2-5; 9 bases line up with TRBD1. CDR1 is MNHNS, CDR2 SASEGT, per germline. The CDR3 consists of 12 residues. The junction had 8 bases not matched to a gene; V was cut back by 4 bases and J by 14 bases. The CDR3 DNA reads TGTGCCAGCAGTGCGGTGGGACAGGGACAATACTTC. Translation: CASSAVGQGQYF.

By its share, this clonotype is medium-sized. The chain recombines TRBV6-1 with TRBJ1-1; no definite D call. The V and J ends lost 2 bases and 1 base respectively, with 8 bases between them. From germline, CDR1 is MNHNS and CDR2 SASEGT. The CDR3 is 14 residues long. The CDR3 nucleotides read TGTGCCAGCAGTGAATGGGTTGAGAACACTGAAGCTTTCTTT. Amino acids: CASSEWVENTEAFF.

This clonotype was counted only a few times. The J gene is TRBJ1-5, the V gene TRBV28, with D unclear. V was cut by 2 bases and J by 7 bases, with 12 bases left in between. In germline, CDR1 is MDHEN, CDR2 SYDVKM. The CDR3 contains 14 residues. CDR3 nucleotide sequence: TGTGCCAGCAGTTTACTTAAGGGCGGGCAGCCCCAGCATTTT. The encoded protein is CASSLLKGGQPQHF.

CDR3: CASSHPLSYNSPLHF. The CDR3 bases are TGTGCCAGCAGCCACCCGCTCTCCTATAATTCACCCCTCCACTTT. The genes are TRBV3-1 and TRBJ1-6, with D uncertain. The V end lost 3 bases, the J end lost 0 bases, and 6 bases lay between the germline ends. Germline CDR1 is LGHDT and CDR2 is YNNKEL (reference sequence). The CDR3 has 15 residues.

This clonotype was observed a few times. The chain carries TRBV9 and TRBJ2-3; D may be TRBD1 (5 bases). The germline V and J ends were trimmed by 3 bases and 4 bases, with 15 bases remaining between them. This CDR3 has 15 amino acids. The germline V gene has CDR1 SGDLS and CDR2 YYNGEE. This CDR3 is CASSARGSLADTQYF. DNA of the CDR3: TGTGCCAGCAGCGCTAGGGGTTCTTTGGCAGATACGCAGTATTTT. The full variable domain, rest sourced from reference TRBV9 and TRBJ2-3, is DSGVTQTPKHLITATGQRVTLRCSPRSGDLSVYWYQQSLDQGLQFLIQYYNGEERAKGNILERFSAQQFPDLHSELNLSSLELGDSALYFCASSARGSLADTQYFGPGTRLTVL.